Listed here are 11 T cell receptor beta chains from one sample, sequenced in a study of regulatory T cells in long-lasting Graves disease. Time point in this sample: persistent/refractory GD, antithyroid drugs over 5 years with positive TRAb. TCR sequences were obtained from RNA taken from PBMCs. Assembly of TCR beta libraries relied on iRepertoire HTBI primers together with Arm-PCR of CDR3 regions. TCRdb re-derived calls from the multiplex PCR reads in MiXCR, one entry per CDR3 protein. This sample has approximately 380,000 distinct CDR3 sequences; less than 25% occur once, and the top ten carry 20% to 25%. The sequences come from peripheral blood mononuclear cells (PBMCs), collected when the disease was refractory, from a patient treated with antithyroid drugs. These receptors were collected from a female donor with Graves disease.

Ten or more counts support this clonotype. The V call is TRBV28, the J call TRBJ1-5, with no clear D. The CDR3 is 14 residues long. V lost 1 base and J lost 6, with 10 bases in between. In germline, CDR1 is MDHEN, CDR2 SYDVKM. The CDR3 protein is CASSLSRGTQPQHF. CDR3 bases: TGTGCCAGCAGTTTATCCCGCGGCACTCAGCCCCAGCATTTT.

This chain uses TRBV20-1 with TRBJ1-6, with 7 positions matching TRBD1. The CDR3 extends over 13 amino acids. CDR1 and CDR2 from the germline V gene are DFQATT and SNEGSKA (reference sequence). V trimming: 2 bases; J trimming: 10 bases; junction bases outside the gene matches: 5. The CDR3 here is CSARTGVMSPLHF. The CDR3 DNA reads as TGCAGTGCTAGAACAGGGGTAATGTCACCCCTCCACTTT.

This clonotype has just a few counts. V gene TRBV20-1 combines with J gene TRBJ2-4; tentatively, D is TRBD2 (6 bases). Germline V gene sequence: CDR1 DFQATT, CDR2 SNEGSKA (reference sequence). V was cut by 6 bases and J by 2 bases, with 11 bases left in between. The CDR3 contains 13 residues. CDR3 in amino acids: CSAYGTPKNIQYF. CDR3 bases: TGCAGTGCCTACGGGACTCCCAAAAACATTCAGTACTTC.

This clonotype was seen ten or more times. The chain has TRBV12-3 or TRBV12-4 and TRBJ2-7; TRBD2 matches 8 bases. The CDR3 length is 15 residues. The junction had 12 bases not matched to a gene; V was cut back by 5 bases and J by 6 bases. Here the CDR3 reads CASSPPGTRRGEQYF. CDR3 sequence (DNA): TGTGCCAGCAGTCCACCCGGGACTAGACGAGGCGAGCAGTACTTC.

This rearrangement joins TRBV5-5 to TRBJ2-3; no clear D gene. The CDR3 loop spans 13 amino acids. CDR1 is SGHKS, CDR2 YYEKEE, per germline (reference sequence). Trimming shortened V by 3 bases and J by 6 bases, and 11 bases separated the two germline ends. The CDR3 DNA follows: TGTGCCAGCAGCTCCCGCCCCGTGGATACGCAGTATTTT. Amino acids: CASSSRPVDTQYF.

This clonotype was found a few times. The V gene is TRBV5-6, the J gene TRBJ2-5; TRBD2 might be the D (5 bases). V lost 3 bases and J lost 2, with 20 bases in between. The germline CDR1 and CDR2 sequences are SGHDT and YYEEEE. CDR3 length: 17 residues. The CDR3 DNA reads TGTGCCAGCAGCTCCACCCTAGAGGGTCTCGTACAAGAGACCCAGTACTTC. The encoded protein is CASSSTLEGLVQETQYF.

This chain links TRBV20-1 with TRBJ2-3; 8 nucleotides align to TRBD2. The CDR3 is 14 residues long. The germline V gene has CDR1 DFQATT and CDR2 SNEGSKA (reference sequence). The junction had 4 bases not matched to a gene; V was cut back by 3 bases and J by 2 bases. CDR3 sequence reads: CSARASGSTDTQYF. DNA for the CDR3: TGCAGTGCTAGGGCTAGCGGGTCCACAGATACGCAGTATTTT.

J is TRBJ2-1 and V is TRBV28; 11 bases are shared with TRBD2. Germline trimming cut 4 bases from V and 1 base from J; bases unmatched to any gene: 12. CDR1 is MDHEN and CDR2 is SYDVKM in the germline V gene. The CDR3 covers 19 residues. DNA of the CDR3: TGTGCCAGCAGTTCCGGAACAAGACGACTAGCGGGATCCTACAATGAGCAGTTCTTC. Residues: CASSSGTRRLAGSYNEQFF.

This clonotype was seen just once. V gene TRBV20-1 combines with J gene TRBJ2-5, with D possibly TRBD1 on 6 matching bases. V was shortened by 6 bases and J by 5 bases, with 22 bases between the two germline ends. This CDR3 is built from 15 residues. In germline, CDR1 is DFQATT, CDR2 SNEGSKA (reference sequence). As DNA, the CDR3 is TGCAGTGCCCAGCCAGCAGGGGCCGGCGGGGAGACCCAGTACTTC. Translated, it gives CSAQPAGAGGETQYF.

This rearrangement joins TRBV6-1 to TRBJ2-7, with 7 bases aligning to TRBD1. The CDR3 length is 12 residues. The germline CDR1 and CDR2 sequences are MNHNS and SASEGT. J gave up 6 bases and V 7 bases, and 6 bases lay outside the gene matches. The CDR3 DNA follows: TGTGCCAGCACCGGGACAGCCGGCGAGCAGTACTTC. Protein sequence: CASTGTAGEQYF.

This clonotype occurred many times. The chain carries TRBV6-1 and TRBJ2-7; tentatively, D is TRBD1 (6 bases). Germline V CDR1 and CDR2: MNHNS, SASEGT. V dropped 7 bases and J dropped 2 bases, with 15 bases sitting between them. This CDR3 comprises 14 residues. The CDR3 protein is CASKRIRGAYEQYF. For the CDR3, the DNA is TGTGCCAGCAAAAGAATCAGGGGTGCCTACGAGCAGTACTTC.